This entry features one T cell receptor (beta chain) sequence. Its antigen is currently unknown. Germline V gene lookup returns CDR1 DFQATT and CDR2 SNEGSKA (reference sequence). The length of the CDR3 is 11 residues. Trimming removed 6 bases at V and 1 base at J, with 6 bases between. The data belong to a study of cytomegalovirus exposure and HLA in healthy donors. With 60 Vbeta and 13 Jbeta primers, the PCR was carried out. The repertoire was sequenced with immunoSEQ multiplex PCR; TCRdb's copy has only in-frame clones and lacks some. The sample contains roughly 170,000 clones, about 81% of which appear only once. Study-wide findings and caveats: 164 TCR beta chains were listed as cytomegalovirus-associated.

Sequenced sample: PBMCs. The chain employs TRBV20-1 and TRBJ1-1; D possibly corresponds to TRBD1 (5 bases). This TCR was recovered from a woman in her twenties or thirties in good health and CMV-seronegative. The CDR3 reads CSAGQNTEAFF. CDR3 in DNA: TGCAGTGCAGGACAGAACACTGAAGCTTTCTTT.